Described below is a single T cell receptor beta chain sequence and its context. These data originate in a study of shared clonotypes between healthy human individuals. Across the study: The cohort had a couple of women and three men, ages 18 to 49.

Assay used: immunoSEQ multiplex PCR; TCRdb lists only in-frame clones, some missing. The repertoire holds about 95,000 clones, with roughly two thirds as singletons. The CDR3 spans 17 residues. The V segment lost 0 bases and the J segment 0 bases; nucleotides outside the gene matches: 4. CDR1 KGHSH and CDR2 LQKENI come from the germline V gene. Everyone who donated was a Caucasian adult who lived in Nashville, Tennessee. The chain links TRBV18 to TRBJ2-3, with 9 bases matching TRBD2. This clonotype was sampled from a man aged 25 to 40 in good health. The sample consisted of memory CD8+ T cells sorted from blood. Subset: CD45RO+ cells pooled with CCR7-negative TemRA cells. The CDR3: CASSPPTSGTSTDTQYF. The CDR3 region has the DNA TGTGCCAGCTCACCACCGACTAGCGGAACTAGCACAGATACGCAGTATTTT.